Each of the 15 T cell receptor beta chains below was sequenced from the same sample in a study of Graves' ophthalmopathy and Graves' hyperthyroidism. RNA transcripts provided the template for amplifying TCR beta CDR3 regions. The library came from an HTBI-primed first-round RT-PCR and a second-round multiplex PCR. Using its own MiXCR run on the multiplex PCR reads, TCRdb lists one record per CDR3 protein. The sample has around 1,000,000 distinct CDR3 sequences, about two fifths seen once. Sequencing used peripheral blood or thyroid tissue (not recorded which). Receptor source: an adult man with Graves' hyperthyroidism.

This clonotype is termed medium-sized. The chain links TRBV6-1 to TRBJ1-1; D gene unclear. The germline gives CDR1 MNHNS, CDR2 SASEGT. There are 14 residues in the CDR3. V was trimmed by 2 bases and J by 5 bases, leaving 12 bases between them. CDR3 protein: CASSEPPGGTEAFF. The CDR3 DNA follows: TGTGCCAGCAGTGAACCCCCGGGAGGAACTGAAGCTTTCTTT.

The genes are TRBV12-3 or TRBV12-4 and TRBJ1-2; D is perhaps TRBD1 (5 bases). The CDR3 covers 13 residues. V lost 3 bases and J 7 bases, leaving 12 bases between the germline ends. The CDR3 region is CASSFQGLFGYTF. Written as DNA, the CDR3 is TGTGCCAGCAGTTTTCAGGGCCTATTTGGCTACACCTTC.

This clonotype was observed a few times. J is TRBJ2-5 and V is TRBV20-1; 8 positions agree with TRBD1. The CDR3 is 16 residues long. Unmatched junction bases numbered 16, after V lost 8 bases and J lost 2 bases. Germline-derived CDR1 and CDR2 are DFQATT and SNEGSKA (reference sequence). CDR3 nucleotide sequence: TGCAGTCAAGCAGGGGGCGTGGCGGCAACTCAAGAGACCCAGTACTTC. Residues: CSQAGGVAATQETQYF.

The genes are TRBV10-3 and TRBJ1-1; D remains ambiguous. Germline assignment: CDR1 ENHRY and CDR2 SYGVKD. CDR3 length: 15 amino acids. Trimming removed 4 bases at V and 0 bases at J, with 12 bases between. The CDR3 sequence is CAISARRNLNTEAFF. CDR3 DNA sequence: TGTGCCATCAGTGCGAGAAGAAACCTGAACACTGAAGCTTTCTTT.

In its sample, this clonotype was seen many times. This chain joins TRBV7-9 and TRBJ2-5, with D uncertain. Germline V gene lookup returns CDR1 SEHNR and CDR2 FQNEAQ (reference sequence). V was trimmed by 1 base and J by 11 bases, leaving 11 bases between them. CDR3 length: 12 residues. The CDR3 protein is CASSLGGGPQYF. DNA of the CDR3: TGTGCCAGCAGCTTAGGTGGCGGTCCGCAGTACTTC.

The chain uses TRBV2 and TRBJ1-5, with 9 bases fitting TRBD1. There are 15 residues in the CDR3. From germline, CDR1 is SNHLY and CDR2 FYNNEI. Trimming cost V 7 bases and J 4 bases; bases outside gene matches: 8. CDR3 amino acids: CASKGRTGVNQPQHF. As DNA, the CDR3 is TGTGCCAGCAAGGGTCGGACAGGGGTAAATCAGCCCCAGCATTTT.

The sample holds a few counts of this clonotype. The rearrangement links TRBV6-5 to TRBJ1-5; perhaps TRBD1 as D (6 bases). Trimming removed 5 bases from V and 11 bases from J, with 19 bases in between. Germline V gene lookup returns CDR1 MNHEY and CDR2 SVGAGI. This CDR3 has 14 amino acids. The CDR3 is CASSDKQGQRSQHF. The CDR3 DNA is TGTGCCAGCAGTGACAAACAGGGCCAACGGTCCCAGCATTTT.

This clonotype came up many times. V is TRBV6-1 and J is TRBJ1-6; 8 bases align to TRBD1. CDR3 length: 14 amino acids. Germline loops: CDR1 MNHNS, CDR2 SASEGT. The ends lost 4 bases at V and 8 bases at J; junction bases unmatched: 4. The CDR3: CASSVGQGDSPLHF. CDR3 nucleotides: TGTGCCAGCAGTGTCGGACAGGGAGATTCACCCCTCCACTTT.

This clonotype has at least ten counts. J is TRBJ2-5 and V is TRBV12-3 or TRBV12-4; 9 nucleotides agree with TRBD1. V was clipped by 7 bases and J by 2 bases; unmatched bases: 8. The CDR3 has 15 residues. For the CDR3, the DNA is TGTGCCAGCAAACCCACAGGGGGCGTGCAAGAGACCCAGTACTTC. It encodes CASKPTGGVQETQYF.

To note about this clonotype: Since a much larger clone is just one base distant, this may be a read error. This chain joins TRBV7-8 and TRBJ2-2; 8 bases map to TRBD2. Germline CDR1 and CDR2: SGHVS and FQNEAQ. CDR3 length: 15 amino acids. Germline trimming cut 1 base from V and 7 bases from J; bases unmatched to any gene: 5. CDR3 sequence reads: CASSLGRGGVGELFF. CDR3 nucleotides: TGTGCCAGCAGCTTAGGCCGGGGGGGAGTCGGGGAGCTGTTTTTT.

In this sample, this clonotype turned up many times. The V call is TRBV6-6, the J call TRBJ1-1; D possibly corresponds to TRBD1 (5 bases). Trimming pared 3 bases from V and 4 bases from J, leaving 15 bases between. CDR3 length equals 15 residues. The germline CDR1 and CDR2 sequences are MNHNY and SVGAGI (reference sequence). CDR3 nucleotide sequence: TGTGCCAGCAGTTATGTGGCAGGGAGGGTCACTGAAGCTTTCTTT. Translation gives CASSYVAGRVTEAFF.

The chain recombines TRBV29-1 with TRBJ2-2, with D uncertain. The CDR3 contains 10 residues. Per the germline V gene, CDR1 is SQVTM and CDR2 is ANQGSEA. V was clipped by 6 bases and J by 7 bases, with 6 bases between them. The CDR3 reads CSVDVGELFF. The CDR3 DNA sequence: TGCAGCGTAGATGTCGGGGAGCTGTTTTTT.

This chain joins TRBV12-3 or TRBV12-4 and TRBJ2-2, with 10 bases lining up with TRBD2. The CDR3 length is 19 residues. The junction had 13 bases not matched to a gene; V was cut back by 6 bases and J by 0 bases. Here the CDR3 reads CASSQDGVAGGTNTGELFF. The CDR3 nucleotides are TGTGCCAGCAGCCAAGATGGGGTAGCGGGAGGAACGAACACCGGGGAGCTGTTTTTT.

This clonotype was observed many times. V usage is TRBV7-6 and J usage is TRBJ1-4, with D uncertain. CDR1 SGHVS and CDR2 FNYEAQ come from the germline V gene. The V end was cut by 1 base, the J end by 12 bases, with 12 bases between. CDR3 size: 13 residues. DNA for the CDR3: TGTGCCAGCAGCTTAGTGTCGGGAGCGGAACTGTTTTTT. As protein: CASSLVSGAELFF.

This chain joins TRBV5-6 and TRBJ2-5; 9 bases map to TRBD1. V gave up 4 bases and J gave up 4 bases; unmatched junction bases: 8. Per germline, CDR1 SGHDT and CDR2 YYEEEE. This CDR3 has 15 amino acids. Written as DNA, the CDR3 is TGTGCCAGCAGCCATAGGACAGGGGTGGCAGAGACCCAGTACTTC. Residues: CASSHRTGVAETQYF.